This T cell receptor beta chain stems from a study of T cell changes during pregnancy in multiple sclerosis (dated by TCRdb to about 2019). The study in broad terms: The study examined how the T cell repertoire changed over the course of pregnancy in women with multiple sclerosis.

Its CDR3 holds 16 amino acids, cysteine through phenylalanine. CDR3 DNA is the only sequence kept; it has 48 bases, read in frame from the first base. Cut back by 2 bases and 4 bases, the V and J ends lie 15 bases apart. CDR1 ENHRY and CDR2 SYGVKD are derived from the germline V gene. The library relied on the immunoSEQ multiplex PCR assay. TCRdb stores this immuneACCESS table with in-frame sequences only. Part of the clones is absent; in the studies checked, under half of the shortfall reflects unresolved V genes, and no reason is known for the rest. In this sample the table shows about 79,000 clones, 85% to 95% of which occur a single time. 0.45% to 0.55% of the sample goes to the ten largest clones. To note about this clone: The target of this receptor is not known. Base-call qualities are not available, and no considerably larger clone is one nucleotide away.

The input for sequencing was CD4+ T cells from peripheral blood mononuclear cells, taken in the second trimester of pregnancy. The rearranged chain carries TRBV10-3 and TRBJ1-5; the D gene assignment is ambiguous. The receptor was derived from a female donor with multiple sclerosis, enrolled in a pregnancy study. The DNA sequence is as follows: TGTGCCATCAGTGAGGCGGGTAATGCGGGAAATCAGCCCCAGCATTTT. Protein translation: CAISEAGNAGNQPQHF.